This TCR beta chain was documented in a study of blood T cell repertoires in COVID-19. The CDR3 is 15 amino acids. V was pared by 1 base and J by 9 bases, with 7 bases of the junction left unmatched. The germline V gene encodes CDR1 SGHDN and CDR2 FVKESK. Some clones are missing from TCRdb's copy, which holds only in-frame ones; the method was immunoSEQ multiplex PCR. This table holds a few hundred thousand clones, around 82% found once. Input material: peripheral blood. This chain uses TRBV14 with TRBJ2-1; 9 nucleotides align to TRBD2. The source is a person aged 70 to 80 with COVID-19, enrolled during active disease. CDR3 region: CASSQAAGGQSEQFF. The CDR3 region has the DNA TGTGCCAGCAGCCAAGCTGCGGGAGGGCAGAGTGAGCAGTTCTTC.